These T cell receptor beta chains were read from a single sample in a study of cytomegalovirus exposure and HLA in healthy donors. Measured with immunoSEQ multiplex PCR; TCRdb has only the in-frame clones, and not every one. The listing records about 210,000 clones. The sequencing input was PBMCs. These TCRs come from a woman in her 30s in good health and CMV-seropositive. The conserved cysteine and the conserved F or W are not part of the CDR3 here. Each record gives: CDR3 length, V gene, CDR3 protein.

13 TRBV4-1 ASSQARGVYNEQF
12 TRBV18 ASSPGGGAYEQY
12 TRBV28 ASRLNWDREGYT
13 TRBV11-2 ASSIISGGYNEQF
13 TRBV11-3 ASSLDSGGNTEAF
10 TRBV29-1 SAGQSTGELF
14 TRBV27 ASSFYPGQGRYEQY
14 TRBV5-4 ASSLPGASSTDTQY
12 TRBV19 ASSVGVPSYEQY
10 TRBV27 ASSPQGTEAF
13 TRBV6-5 ASSYGTGLWDTQY
10 TRBV5-4 ASSLAKGEQF
13 TRBV2 ASSVTWGRRNIQY
14 TRBV5-4 ASSFFGPGRGAEAF
11 TRBV2 ASSPGLLGEQY
15 TRBV7-8 ASSSEGRGPGGYEQY
11 TRBV19 ASTSGNVYEQY
12 TRBV18 ASSPPSVNYGYT
12 TRBV5-4 ASSLEQGNSPLH
11 TRBV5-6 ASSLKFGGELF
15 TRBV7-2 ASSGRVLISGANVLT
12 TRBV14 ASSQQLGTDTQY
10 TRBV7-2 ASSSGRIEQF
11 TRBV19 ASSLSGNTEAF
13 TRBV6-5 ASSYTQGAGNTIY
11 TRBV10-3 AIRGQGNTEAF
11 TRBV15 ATSTTGNGELF
15 TRBV18 ASSPGQGSSGANVLT
14 TRBV7-2 ASSLASTGASNIQY
14 TRBV4-1 ASRPLAGVLSYEQY
16 TRBV7-9 ASSLNRGEGWFNTEAF
17 TRBV10-3 AISDPTAGLAGGHNEQF
16 TRBV28 ASSLSWAGEARGYEQY
12 TRBV28 ASQTRGTGYGYT
11 TRBV12-5 ASGFTGDQPQH
10 TRBV29-1 SVLAGEETQY
13 TRBV6-5 ASSYSSVQSYEQY
15 TRBV7-8 ASSFPRTSGGIYEQY
13 TRBV10-1 ASSERRQGNNGYT
12 TRBV5-1 ASSFTGNNEKLF
10 TRBV10-3 AITTPNYEQY
11 TRBV19 ASSPGNTYEQY
14 TRBV19 ASSITPTGWSETQY
14 TRBV7-6 ASSLGTSGRGDTQY
12 TRBV10-2 ASRETSGSYEQY
13 TRBV27 ASSLKEGAPPEQY
11 TRBV5-1 ASSFGDYDGYT
12 TRBV15 ATAKQVIAYEQY